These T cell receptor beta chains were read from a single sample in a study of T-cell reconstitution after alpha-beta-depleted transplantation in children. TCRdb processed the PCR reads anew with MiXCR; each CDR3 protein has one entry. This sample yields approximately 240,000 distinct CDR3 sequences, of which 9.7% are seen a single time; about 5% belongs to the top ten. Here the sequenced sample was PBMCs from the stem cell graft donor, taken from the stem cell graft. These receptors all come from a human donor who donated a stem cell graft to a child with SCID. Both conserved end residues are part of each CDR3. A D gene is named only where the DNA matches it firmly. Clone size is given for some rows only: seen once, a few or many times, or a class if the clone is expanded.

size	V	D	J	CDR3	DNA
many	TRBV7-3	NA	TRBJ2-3	CASSLQGGGDTQYF	TGTGCCAGCAGCTTACAGGGAGGAGGAGATACGCAGTATTTT
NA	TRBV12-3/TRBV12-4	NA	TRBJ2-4	CASSFKGGRNIQYF	TGTGCCAGCAGTTTTAAGGGAGGTAGGAACATTCAGTACTTC
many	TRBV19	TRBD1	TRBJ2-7	CASSISGTGVSYEQYF	TGTGCCAGTAGTATATCTGGGACAGGGGTCTCCTACGAGCAGTACTTC
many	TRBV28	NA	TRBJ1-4	CASSSGGDEKLFF	TGTGCCAGCAGCTCCGGGGGCGATGAAAAACTGTTTTTT
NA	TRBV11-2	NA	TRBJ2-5	CASSLVPRLVGPQETQYF	TGTGCCAGCAGCTTAGTCCCCAGACTAGTTGGCCCCCAAGAGACCCAGTACTTC
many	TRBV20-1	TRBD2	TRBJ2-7	CSAKPGTKTSEQYF	TGCAGTGCTAAACCCGGGACTAAGACTTCCGAGCAGTACTTC
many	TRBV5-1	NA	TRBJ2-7	CASSVAGPSYEQYF	TGCGCCAGCAGCGTAGCAGGGCCCTCCTACGAGCAGTACTTC
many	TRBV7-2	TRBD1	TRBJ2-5	CAFQGGQGAGETQYF	TGTGCCTTCCAGGGGGGACAGGGGGCGGGGGAGACCCAGTACTTC
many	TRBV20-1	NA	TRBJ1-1	CSAPTRSNTEAFF	TGCAGTGCTCCTACAAGGTCGAACACTGAAGCTTTCTTT
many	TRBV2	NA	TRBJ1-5	CASRGEVSNQPQHF	TGTGCCAGCAGGGGCGAAGTTAGCAATCAGCCCCAGCATTTT
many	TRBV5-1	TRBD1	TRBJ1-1	CASSSTDRGEAFF	TGCGCCAGCAGCTCAACGGACAGGGGTGAAGCTTTCTTT
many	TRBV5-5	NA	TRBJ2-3	CASEGQGLYGDTQYF	TGTGCCAGCGAAGGGCAGGGTCTATACGGGGATACGCAGTATTTT
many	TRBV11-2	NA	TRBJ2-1	CASSSNQGNEQFF	TGTGCCAGCAGCTCAAATCAGGGAAATGAGCAGTTCTTC
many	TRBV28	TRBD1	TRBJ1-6	CASRPGQYNSPLHF	TGTGCCAGCAGACCGGGACAGTATAATTCACCCCTCCACTTT
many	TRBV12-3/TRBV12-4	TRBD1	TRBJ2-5	CASSLSGTGETQYF	TGTGCCAGCAGTTTATCGGGGACAGGAGAGACCCAGTACTTC
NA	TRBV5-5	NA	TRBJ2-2	CASSLGHVNTGELFF	TGTGCCAGCAGCTTAGGACACGTAAACACTGGGGAGCTGTTTTTT
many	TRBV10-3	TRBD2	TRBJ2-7	CAISGLPGLADYEQYF	TGTGCCATCTCGGGGTTGCCGGGACTAGCAGATTACGAGCAGTACTTC
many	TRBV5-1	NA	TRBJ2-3	CASSLGPGTDTQYF	TGTGCCAGCAGTCTCGGACCCGGCACAGATACGCAGTATTTT
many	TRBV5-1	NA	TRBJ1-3	CASSGGVGLFGNTIYF	TGCGCCAGCAGCGGGGGTGTGGGTCTCTTCGGAAACACCATATATTTT
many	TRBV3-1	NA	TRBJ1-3	CASSLRRGQSGNTIYF	TGTGCCAGCAGCCTACGACGTGGACAATCTGGAAACACCATATATTTT